The 28 T cell receptor beta chains below come from one sample, sequenced in a study of blood T cell repertoires in COVID-19. Profiling relied on immunoSEQ multiplex PCR, and the TCRdb table lists in-frame clones only, not all of them. The repertoire holds around 200,000 clones, with less than 90% as singletons. The sequenced material came from peripheral blood. The source of these receptors is a man aged 35-49 years with active or convalescent COVID-19.

J is TRBJ2-1 and V is TRBV27, with TRBD1 matching 11 bases. The length of the CDR3 is 16 residues. Per germline, CDR1 MNHEY and CDR2 SMNVEV (reference sequence). V was pared by 7 bases and J by 8 bases, with 13 bases of the junction left unmatched. The CDR3 reads CASTFYLPGQGDEQFF. The CDR3 nucleotides read TGTGCCAGCACATTCTATCTACCGGGACAGGGGGATGAGCAGTTCTTC.

This chain links TRBV3-1 (or the pseudogene TRBV3-2) with TRBJ2-7, with D perhaps matching TRBD2 (5 bases). Germline V gene data show CDR1 as LGHDT and CDR2 as YNNKEL (reference sequence). Between the trimmed V and J ends, which lost 2 bases and 3 bases, there was a span of 8 bases. The length of the CDR3 is 13 residues. The CDR3 spells CASSQLANYEQYF. CDR3 nucleotides: TGTGCCAGCAGCCAATTAGCGAACTACGAGCAGTACTTC.

The CDR3 loop reads CASNRPGQGAHYGYTF. The DNA of the CDR3 is TGTGCCAGCAACCGACCGGGACAGGGGGCGCACTATGGCTACACCTTC. The chain combines TRBV2 with TRBJ1-2; 12 bases align to TRBD1. J gave up 3 bases and V 7 bases, and 9 bases lay outside the gene matches. The CDR3 runs to 16 residues. CDR1 is SNHLY and CDR2 is FYNNEI in the germline V gene.

V and J are TRBV28 and TRBJ1-2; no reliable D call. The CDR3 extends over 12 amino acids. The V end was cut by 3 bases, the J end by 4 bases, with 6 bases between. Germline V gives CDR1 MDHEN, CDR2 SYDVKM. CDR3 region: CASSFNGYGYTF. CDR3 sequence (DNA): TGTGCCAGCAGTTTCAACGGCTATGGCTACACCTTC.

The rearrangement uses TRBV15 and TRBJ1-4; a possible D gene is TRBD1 (5 bases). Trimming removed 2 bases from V and 5 bases from J, with 9 bases in between. CDR1 is LNHNV and CDR2 is YYDKDF in the germline V gene (reference sequence). There are 14 residues in the CDR3. Here the CDR3 DNA reads TGTGCCACCAGCAGACAGGGTTTCAATGAAAAACTGTTTTTT. Its protein is CATSRQGFNEKLFF.

V usage is TRBV4-1 and J usage is TRBJ1-1; maybe TRBD1 (6 bases). CDR1 MGHRA and CDR2 YSYEKL come from the germline V gene. This CDR3 has 14 amino acids. Trimming removed 0 bases from V and 7 bases from J, with 12 bases in between. This CDR3 is CASSQDRGSDEAFF. CDR3 bases: TGCGCCAGCAGCCAAGACAGGGGCTCTGATGAAGCTTTCTTT.

This chain joins TRBV27 and TRBJ1-2, with D possibly matching TRBD1 (6 bases). Germline V gene sequence: CDR1 MNHEY, CDR2 SMNVEV (reference sequence). The CDR3 is 14 residues long. Trimming pared 5 bases from V and 8 bases from J, leaving 18 bases between. The CDR3 nucleotides read TGTGCCAGCAGTCACAGGGTGGGGGAGGGAGGCTACACCTTC. Encoded protein: CASSHRVGEGGYTF.

The chain combines TRBV2 with TRBJ1-6; D is ambiguous. Trimming left V 7 bases short and J 5 bases short, with 12 bases between. Germline lookup yields CDR1 SNHLY and CDR2 FYNNEI. The CDR3 is made up of 14 amino acids. Written as DNA, the CDR3 is TGTGCCAGCATTCACACAGAAAATAATTCACCCCTCCACTTT. Translating it yields CASIHTENNSPLHF.

J is TRBJ2-5 and V is TRBV5-1; 7 bases map to TRBD2. CDR1 and CDR2 from the germline V gene are SGHRS and YFSETQ. The length of the CDR3 is 16 residues. V lost 0 bases and J lost 6; bases outside the gene matches: 11. The CDR3 loop is CASSLVGDAGEQTQYF. The CDR3 DNA follows: TGCGCCAGCAGCTTGGTAGGTGACGCGGGAGAGCAGACCCAGTACTTC. The full variable domain, rest sourced from reference TRBV5-1 and TRBJ2-5, is KAGVTQTPRYLIKTRGQQVTLSCSPISGHRSVSWYQQTPGQGLQFLFEYFSETQRNKGNFPGRFSGRQFSNSRSEMNVSTLELGDSALYLCASSLVGDAGEQTQYFGPGTRLLVL.

The chain recombines TRBV28 with TRBJ2-7; TRBD1 matches at 10 bases. CDR3 size: 14 residues. Germline V gives CDR1 MDHEN, CDR2 SYDVKM. The junction had 7 bases not matched to a gene; V was cut back by 6 bases and J by 5 bases. CDR3 amino acids: CASRPGTGADEQYF. In DNA form, the CDR3 reads TGTGCCAGCAGACCAGGGACAGGGGCCGACGAGCAGTACTTC.

V gene TRBV5-1 combines with J gene TRBJ1-4; 7 nucleotides align to TRBD1. This CDR3 contains 14 residues. The V segment lost 3 bases and the J segment 4 bases; nucleotides outside the gene matches: 3. Per the germline V gene, CDR1 is SGHRS and CDR2 is YFSETQ. DNA for the CDR3: TGCGCCAGCAGCTCCCAGGGGGTTAATGAAAAACTGTTTTTT. Protein product: CASSSQGVNEKLFF.

The CDR3 protein is CASSPQALTHGEAFF. The CDR3 DNA reads TGTGCCAGCTCACCTCAGGCCCTTACCCACGGTGAAGCTTTCTTT. J is TRBJ1-1 and V is TRBV18; no firm D call. The CDR3 has 15 amino acids. Trimming stripped 3 bases from V and 7 bases from J, with 18 bases between. Germline V gives CDR1 KGHSH, CDR2 LQKENI.

This chain links TRBV27 with TRBJ2-7, with a tentative D call TRBD1 (6 bases). CDR3 length: 14 residues. V was cut by 5 bases and J by 0 bases, with 11 bases left in between. In germline, CDR1 is MNHEY, CDR2 SMNVEV (reference sequence). CDR3 bases: TGTGCCAGCAGTCCCACAGGGTACTCCTACGAGCAGTACTTC. It is translated as CASSPTGYSYEQYF.

V is TRBV5-6 and J is TRBJ1-5, with D possibly TRBD1 on 6 matching bases. Looked up from germline, CDR1 is SGHDT and CDR2 is YYEEEE. The CDR3 length is 15 residues. Trimming took off 0 bases at V and 5 bases at J, with 12 bases between the two ends. CDR3 sequence (DNA): TGTGCCAGCAGCTTGGCCGGGACACCGTATCAGCCCCAGCATTTT. It translates to CASSLAGTPYQPQHF.

V and J are TRBV30 and TRBJ2-3, with 14 bases fitting TRBD2. The CDR3 contains 19 residues. The junction had 18 bases not matched to a gene; V was cut back by 4 bases and J by 6 bases. Germline V gene lookup returns CDR1 GTSNPN and CDR2 SVGIG (reference sequence). CDR3 bases: TGTGCCTGGACCTCAACCCCGGGACTAGCGGGAGAGTGGGATGATACGCAGTATTTT. Its translation is CAWTSTPGLAGEWDDTQYF.

The gene calls are TRBV27 and TRBJ1-2; D is unresolved. V lost 11 bases and J lost 3, with 19 bases in between. The CDR3 runs 14 residues. The V gene's germline CDR1 is MNHEY and CDR2 SMNVEV (reference sequence). The CDR3 DNA is TGTGCCCCCCCCCAGGAACCGCGGGACTATGGCTACACCTTC. This gives the protein CAPPQEPRDYGYTF.

V gene TRBV30 combines with J gene TRBJ1-6; 7 nucleotides line up with TRBD1. V was pared by 4 bases and J by 7 bases, with 4 bases of the junction left unmatched. The CDR3 contains 13 residues. CDR1 is GTSNPN, CDR2 SVGIG, per germline (reference sequence). As DNA, the CDR3 is TGTGCCTGGACGGGACAGCCAAATTCACCCCTCCACTTT. Encoded protein: CAWTGQPNSPLHF.

The J gene is TRBJ1-1, the V gene TRBV6-5; D unresolved. CDR1 is MNHEY, CDR2 SVGAGI, per germline. Trimming took off 4 bases at V and 0 bases at J, with 6 bases between the two ends. CDR3 length: 13 amino acids. The DNA of the CDR3 is TGTGCCAGCAGTTTAACAGTGAACACTGAAGCTTTCTTT. Translated, it gives CASSLTVNTEAFF.

The chain uses TRBV25-1 and TRBJ1-2, with 7 bases that match TRBD1. With V trimmed by 8 bases and J by 5 bases, 5 bases remained unmatched. Germline V CDR1 and CDR2: MGHDK, SYGVNS. This CDR3 is 12 amino acids long. The DNA for the CDR3 is TGTGCCAGCGGAGGGACAGCTTATGGCTACACCTTC. It codes for CASGGTAYGYTF.

The V call is TRBV6-5, the J call TRBJ2-4; tentative D call: TRBD1 (5 bases). Between the trimmed V and J ends, which lost 8 bases and 1 base, there was a span of 12 bases. There are 14 residues in the CDR3. Looked up from germline, CDR1 is MNHEY and CDR2 is SVGAGI. CDR3 DNA sequence: TGTGCCAGCGCCACCAACAGGGCCAAAAACATTCAGTACTTC. It specifies CASATNRAKNIQYF.

A single count supports this clone. This chain uses TRBV6-2 or TRBV6-3 with TRBJ2-3; 12 bases are shared with TRBD2. With V trimmed by 6 bases and J by 1 base, 2 bases remained unmatched. This CDR3 is built from 15 residues. Germline CDR1 is MNHEY and CDR2 is SVGEGT. The CDR3 spells CASSLAGGRTDTQYF. The CDR3 DNA is TGTGCCAGCAGCCTAGCGGGGGGGCGCACAGATACGCAGTATTTT.

This clone was observed a single time. The genes are TRBV2 and TRBJ1-5, with D unresolved. Trimming took off 6 bases at V and 5 bases at J, with 14 bases between the two ends. From germline, CDR1 is SNHLY and CDR2 FYNNEI. The CDR3 runs 14 residues. The CDR3, as DNA: TGTGCCAGCAGAGACCCTAACCTAGATCAGCCCCAGCATTTT. Translated: CASRDPNLDQPQHF. Looking up the rest from reference TRBV2 and TRBJ1-5 gives the full variable domain: EPEVTQTPSHQVTQMGQEVILRCVPISNHLYFYWYRQILGQKVEFLVSFYNNEISEKSEIFDDQFSVERPDGSNFTLKIRSTKLEDSAMYFCASRDPNLDQPQHFGDGTRLSIL.

This chain uses TRBV20-1 with TRBJ1-2; no clear D gene. V shed 5 bases and J shed 6 bases, with 10 bases lying between them. Germline loops: CDR1 DFQATT, CDR2 SNEGSKA (reference sequence). The CDR3 is 11 amino acids. The CDR3 nucleotides read TGCAGTGCTCGGTCTTTAAATGGCTACACCTTC. Protein sequence: CSARSLNGYTF.

V usage is TRBV6-5 and J usage is TRBJ1-1, with TRBD1 matching 7 bases. Germline V lookup: CDR1 MNHEY, CDR2 SVGAGI. This CDR3 has 14 amino acids. The V and J ends lost 0 bases and 5 bases, in that order; junction bases with no gene match: 3. CDR3 sequence (DNA): TGTGCCAGCAGTTACTCGAGGGGGCAAACTGAAGCTTTCTTT. Translated: CASSYSRGQTEAFF.

This clone was seen repeatedly, ten times or more. V and J are TRBV28 and TRBJ2-7; TRBD2 might be the D (6 bases). V lost 6 bases and J lost 4, with 16 bases in between. There are 14 residues in the CDR3. Per the germline V gene, CDR1 is MDHEN and CDR2 is SYDVKM. CDR3 coding DNA: TGTGCCAGCAGGCCCTACCCGGGGGTTTACGAGCAGTACTTC. Protein product: CASRPYPGVYEQYF.

The rearrangement links TRBV6-5 to TRBJ2-7, with 10 bases that match TRBD1. This CDR3 contains 15 residues. In germline, CDR1 is MNHEY, CDR2 SVGAGI. V lost 0 bases and J lost 11; bases outside the gene matches: 10. CDR3: CASSYSVLTGTGEYF. The CDR3 coding sequence is TGTGCCAGCAGTTACTCTGTCCTAACCGGGACAGGGGAGTACTTC.

The V call is TRBV5-5, the J call TRBJ1-4; maybe TRBD1 (6 bases). V was cut by 0 bases and J by 6 bases, with 12 bases left in between. The CDR3 extends over 15 amino acids. Germline V gene lookup returns CDR1 SGHKS and CDR2 YYEKEE (reference sequence). CDR3: CASSLVAGAYEKLFF. The CDR3 DNA follows: TGTGCCAGCAGCTTGGTGGCAGGGGCGTATGAAAAACTGTTTTTT.

This clone appeared once. The rearrangement uses TRBV7-9 and TRBJ1-4, with TRBD1 identical over 9 bases. V trimming: 5 bases; J trimming: 3 bases; junction bases outside the gene matches: 10. This CDR3 has 17 amino acids. Germline CDR1 is SEHNR and CDR2 is FQNEAQ (reference sequence). CDR3 nucleotides: TGTGCCAGCAGCGCCGGGACAGGGTGGCCTTCTAATGAAAAACTGTTTTTT. Amino acid sequence: CASSAGTGWPSNEKLFF.